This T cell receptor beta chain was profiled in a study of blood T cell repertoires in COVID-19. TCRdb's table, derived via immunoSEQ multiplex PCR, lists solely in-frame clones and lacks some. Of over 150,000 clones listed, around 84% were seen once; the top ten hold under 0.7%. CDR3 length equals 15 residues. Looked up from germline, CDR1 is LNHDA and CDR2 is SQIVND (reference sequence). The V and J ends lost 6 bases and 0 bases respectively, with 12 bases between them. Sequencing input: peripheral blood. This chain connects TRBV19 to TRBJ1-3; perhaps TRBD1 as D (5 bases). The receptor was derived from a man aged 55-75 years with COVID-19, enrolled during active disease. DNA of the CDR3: TGTGCCAGTAGGGCCGGGGGAATCTCTGGAAACACCATATATTTT. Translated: CASRAGGISGNTIYF.